This section outlines one TCR beta chain sequence together with its context. Its antigen is undetermined. A much larger clone sits a single nucleotide away, making a read error possible. The data were taken from a study of T-cell reconstitution after alpha-beta-depleted transplantation in children. Study outcomes and limitations: Reportedly, only several hundred clones from non-depleted graft cells drove alpha-beta T-cell counts at about two months.

Germline lookup yields CDR1 SGHRS and CDR2 YFSETQ. The CDR3 spans 14 residues. Molecular barcoding with unique molecular identifiers was used for the TCRbeta library. TCRdb itself ran the PCR reads through MiXCR, one entry per CDR3 protein. The data show a few hundred thousand distinct CDR3 sequences, over 40% seen once. The input for sequencing was PBMCs, taken before TCRalphabeta/CD19-depleted stem cell transplant. The TCR sequence derives from a girl aged 2 to 10 with aplastic anemia, due to receive a stem cell transplant. The chain links TRBV5-1 to TRBJ2-7, with D perhaps matching TRBD1 (5 bases). CDR3 DNA sequence: TGCGCCAGCAGCTTGGAGGGGCAGATCTACGAGCACTACTTC. This gives the protein CASSLEGQIYEHYF.